This T cell receptor (beta chain) originates from a study of CD8+CD57+ T cells in acquired aplastic anemia. Patients who underwent sequencing had shown CD8+CD57+ cell expansion by flow cytometry. Profiles of TCR beta VDJ and CDR3 were generated from a genomic DNA template. TCRdb analysed the reads with MiXCR anew, one entry per CDR3 protein. The sample holds hundreds of thousands of distinct CDR3 sequences, around half seen once. Germline CDR1 and CDR2: SEHNR and FQNEAQ (reference sequence). The CDR3 totals 15 residues. V dropped 5 bases and J dropped 2 bases, with 15 bases sitting between them. This sequence originates from a human donor with aplastic anemia. The sequencing input was sorted CD4+, CD8+, or CD8+CD57+ T cells (not recorded which) from PBMCs. The rearrangement uses TRBV7-9 and TRBJ2-5; D perhaps matches TRBD1 (6 bases). The CDR3 sequence: CASSADTGKQETQYF. Here the CDR3 DNA reads TGTGCCAGCAGCGCCGACACAGGGAAACAAGAGACCCAGTACTTC.